Listed below are T cell receptor beta chains from one sample, sequenced in a study of cytomegalovirus exposure and HLA in healthy donors. Generated by immunoSEQ multiplex PCR, the TCRdb table keeps only in-frame clones and is missing some. The table shows about 110,000 clones, with roughly two thirds occurring only once. Sequencing was done on a sample of PBMCs. The receptors were sampled from a man aged 40-49 years in good health and CMV-seronegative. CDR3s include the opening cysteine and the closing phenylalanine or tryptophan. D genes are given only for firm matches. Clone sizes are given selectively: once, few, many, or a class where the clone is expanded.

>TRBJ2-6|.|TRBD1|TRBV7-2
CASSLKVAQGVSGANVLTF
TGTGCCAGCAGCTTAAAAGTGGCACAGGGGGTCTCTGGGGCCAACGTCCTGACTTTC
>TRBJ2-6|.|.|TRBV9
CASSAEGAGANVLTF
TGTGCCAGCAGCGCTGAGGGGGCTGGGGCCAACGTCCTGACTTTC
>TRBJ1-1|.|.|TRBV12-5
CASGFPRGVDTEAFF
TGTGCTAGTGGTTTTCCTCGCGGAGTGGACACTGAAGCTTTCTTT
>TRBJ2-7|.|TRBD1|TRBV4-3
CASSQDSGTARMDF
TGCGCCAGCAGCCAAGATAGTGGGACAGCGAGGATGGACTTC
>TRBJ1-1|.|.|TRBV6-5
CASSNRQDAEAFF
TGTGCCAGCAGTAACCGACAGGACGCTGAAGCTTTCTTT
>TRBJ1-2|few|.|TRBV5-6
CASSLDATTRGYTF
TGTGCCAGCAGCTTGGACGCGACGACAAGAGGCTACACCTTC
>TRBJ1-5|.|.|TRBV6-5
CASGFTGRQPQHF
TGTGCCAGCGGATTTACAGGGAGACAGCCCCAGCATTTT
>TRBJ2-3|.|.|TRBV4-2
CASSPTSVGDTQYF
TGTGCCAGCAGCCCGACTAGTGTTGGAGATACGCAGTATTTT
>TRBJ2-3|.|TRBD2|TRBV7-9
CASNVGGGTDTQYF
TGTGCCAGCAACGTGGGAGGGGGCACAGATACGCAGTATTTT
>TRBJ2-7|once|.|TRBV4-3
CASSLDRDYEQYF
TGCGCCAGCAGCCTGGACCGGGACTACGAGCAGTACTTC